This passage covers 27 T cell receptor beta chains from one sample sequenced in a study of T cell changes during pregnancy in multiple sclerosis. Measured with immunoSEQ multiplex PCR; TCRdb has only the in-frame clones, and not every one. This sample has more than 45,000 clones, with 94% found just once. The sequencing here drew on CD4+ T cells from peripheral blood mononuclear cells, taken in the second trimester of pregnancy. The receptors shown here come from a female donor with multiple sclerosis, enrolled in a pregnancy study.

In DNA, the CDR3 is TGTGCCAGCAGCTTGGGTCCCATTTACACCTTC. Its protein product is CASSLGPIYTF. The V gene is TRBV5-4, the J gene TRBJ1-2; D not certain. This CDR3 has 11 amino acids. From germline, CDR1 is SGHNT and CDR2 YYREEE (reference sequence). V lost 0 bases, J lost 11 bases, and 8 bases lay in between.

CDR3 bases: TGTGCCAGCAGCTTACGGGAAGGGGCAGGGGGCGTCTCGAGCTATGGCTACACCTTC. This translates into CASSLREGAGGVSSYGYTF. This chain joins TRBV14 and TRBJ1-2; 8 nucleotides align to TRBD1. Germline V lookup: CDR1 SGHDN, CDR2 FVKESK. The junction had 21 bases not matched to a gene; V was cut back by 5 bases and J by 4 bases. The CDR3 totals 19 residues.

The chain has TRBV19 and TRBJ2-2, with 8 bases lining up with TRBD1. After removal of 7 bases from V and 7 bases from J, the junction contained 8 bases not matched to a gene. The CDR3 runs 14 residues. Germline lookup yields CDR1 LNHDA and CDR2 SQIVND (reference sequence). In nucleotides, the CDR3 is TGTGCCAGTACTAGACAGGGACAGGTCGGGGAGCTGTTTTTT. Translation: CASTRQGQVGELFF.

The chain recombines TRBV9 with TRBJ1-1; D not resolved. The CDR3 contains 12 residues. Deletions cut 3 bases from V and 1 base from J, with 4 bases between. Germline V gives CDR1 SGDLS, CDR2 YYNGEE. The CDR3 nucleotides read TGTGCCAGCAGCGACAAGAACACTGAAGCTTTCTTT. Translating gives CASSDKNTEAFF.

The J gene is TRBJ2-3, the V gene TRBV7-3, with D perhaps matching TRBD2 (5 bases). Germline CDR1 and CDR2: SGHTA and FQGTGA. This CDR3 contains 15 residues. V dropped 1 base and J dropped 2 bases, with 10 bases sitting between them. The CDR3 region has the DNA TGTGCCAGCAGCTTAATGGGAGCGGACACAGATACGCAGTATTTT. This codes for CASSLMGADTDTQYF.

This rearrangement joins TRBV5-4 to TRBJ1-4, with 10 bases fitting TRBD1. The V gene's germline CDR1 is SGHNT and CDR2 YYREEE (reference sequence). V lost 5 bases and J lost 0; bases outside the gene matches: 10. The CDR3 is 18 residues long. CDR3 nucleotide sequence: TGTGCCAGCAGTTACCGGGACAGGGGAGTTGCAACTAATGAAAAACTGTTTTTT. Its translation is CASSYRDRGVATNEKLFF.

The chain employs TRBV6-5 and TRBJ1-6; tentatively, D is TRBD1 (6 bases). Germline CDR1 MNHEY, CDR2 SVGAGI. CDR3 length equals 14 residues. The V end lost 6 bases, the J end lost 7 bases, and 13 bases lay between the germline ends. CDR3 in amino acids: CASRPGGGNSPLHF. The CDR3 DNA follows: TGTGCCAGCAGGCCGGGGGGGGGCAATTCACCCCTCCACTTT.

The chain carries TRBV25-1 and TRBJ1-2; D unclear. Germline loops: CDR1 MGHDK, CDR2 SYGVNS. The CDR3 consists of 14 residues. V lost 2 bases and J 4 bases, leaving 11 bases between the germline ends. The CDR3 coding sequence is TGTGCCAGCAGTGAACGGTTCGAGGGCTATGGCTACACCTTC. It is translated as CASSERFEGYGYTF.

The V gene is TRBV2, the J gene TRBJ2-5; possible D gene TRBD1, 6 bases. The ends were cut back, 6 bases at V and 8 bases at J, with 22 bases in the middle. Germline V lookup: CDR1 SNHLY, CDR2 FYNNEI. CDR3 length: 15 amino acids. For the CDR3, the DNA is TGTGCCAGCAGCCCAGTTACAGGGAATAGGGGAACCCAGTACTTC. Residues: CASSPVTGNRGTQYF.

The J gene is TRBJ2-5, the V gene TRBV7-6; 8 bases are a match to TRBD2. CDR3 length equals 16 residues. Unmatched junction bases numbered 8, after V lost 0 bases and J lost 5 bases. Germline V CDR1 and CDR2: SGHVS, FNYEAQ. The CDR3 loop reads CASSLATSGSSETQYF. The CDR3 nucleotides are TGTGCCAGCAGCTTAGCCACTAGCGGCTCATCGGAGACCCAGTACTTC.

This sequence joins TRBV7-3 and TRBJ1-2, with 7 bases identical to TRBD1. Trimming removed 2 bases from V and 3 bases from J; junction bases left unmatched: 15. Germline V gene sequence: CDR1 SGHTA, CDR2 FQGTGA. CDR3 length: 18 residues. CDR3 residues: CASSLDGYSNRGHYGYTF. CDR3 sequence (DNA): TGTGCCAGCAGCTTAGATGGGTATTCAAACAGGGGACACTATGGCTACACCTTC.

In regard to this clone: At one end the junction does not follow the germline gene, possibly because of a read error. This rearrangement joins TRBV7-6 to TRBJ1-4; 10 nucleotides agree with TRBD1. The CDR3 is 18 amino acids. Per the germline V gene, CDR1 is SGHVS and CDR2 is FNYEAQ. The CDR3 nucleotides are TGTGCCAGCAGCTCATTGTCCCGGGACAGGGGCCTGAATGAGAAACTGTTTTTT. It is translated as CASSSLSRDRGLNEKLFF. Complete variable domain (other parts from reference TRBV7-6 and TRBJ1-4): GAGVSQSPRYKVTKRGQDVALRCDPISGHVSLYWYRQALGQGPEFLTYFNYEAQQDKSGLPNDRFSAERPEGSISTLTIQRTEQRDSAMYRCASSSLSRDRGLNEKLFFGSGTQLSVL.

For this clone: This sample also contains other DNA sequences that code for the same CDR3. V and J are TRBV7-2 and TRBJ2-3; D gene unclear. V was trimmed by 5 bases and J by 5 bases, leaving 8 bases between them. The CDR3 extends over 12 amino acids. The germline V gene encodes CDR1 SGHTA and CDR2 FQGNSA. CDR3 in amino acids: CASSPVRDTQYF. In DNA form, the CDR3 reads TGTGCCAGCAGCCCCGTGAGAGATACGCAGTATTTT.

The rearrangement joins TRBV11-2 to TRBJ2-7; D ambiguous. The CDR3 sequence is 13 residues long. The V and J ends lost 5 bases and 2 bases respectively, with 10 bases between them. Germline V gives CDR1 SGHAT, CDR2 FQNNGV. CDR3 bases: TGTGCCAGCAGCCTGTCCAGGACCTACGAGCAGTACTTC. Protein: CASSLSRTYEQYF.

The gene calls are TRBV4-2 and TRBJ1-6; tentative D call: TRBD1 (5 bases). The CDR3 totals 14 residues. V gave up 1 base and J gave up 9 bases, with 10 bases separating them. In germline, CDR1 is LGHNA, CDR2 YNFKEQ. The CDR3 spells CASSQGQGASPLHF. CDR3 in DNA: TGTGCCAGCAGCCAAGGGCAGGGTGCTTCACCCCTCCACTTT.

The rearrangement links TRBV4-3 to TRBJ2-1; 14 nucleotides match TRBD2. This CDR3 region has 16 residues. The ends lost 6 bases at V and 1 base at J; junction bases unmatched: 2. CDR1 LGHNA and CDR2 YSLEER come from the germline V gene. CDR3 sequence reads: CASSRTSGGSYNEQFF. CDR3 bases: TGCGCCAGCAGTCGGACTAGCGGGGGGTCCTACAATGAGCAGTTCTTC.

The chain links TRBV27 to TRBJ2-2, with a weak D call TRBD1 (6 bases). Trimming took off 3 bases at V and 5 bases at J, with 13 bases between the two ends. The V gene's germline CDR1 is MNHEY and CDR2 SMNVEV (reference sequence). The CDR3 loop spans 15 amino acids. CDR3 DNA: TGTGCCAGCAGTTTGGGGGCAGGGGTAACCGGGGAGCTGTTTTTT. Encoded protein: CASSLGAGVTGELFF.

The J gene is TRBJ1-6, the V gene TRBV6-5; TRBD1 is a possible D gene (6 bases). Trimming left V 3 bases short and J 6 bases short, with 12 bases between. Germline-derived CDR1 and CDR2 are MNHEY and SVGAGI. This CDR3 comprises 15 residues. DNA of the CDR3: TGTGCCAGCAGTTATGAACAGGGTTCTAATTCACCCCTCCACTTT. This encodes CASSYEQGSNSPLHF.

The chain is built from TRBV15 and TRBJ1-2; TRBD1 might be the D (5 bases). CDR3 length: 15 amino acids. Germline CDR1 reads LNHNV; CDR2 reads YYDKDF (reference sequence). Trimming left V 0 bases short and J 4 bases short, with 12 bases between. In DNA form, the CDR3 reads TGTGCCACCAGCAGAGACCCCACAGGTACCTATGGCTACACCTTC. This encodes CATSRDPTGTYGYTF. The full variable domain, rest sourced from reference TRBV15 and TRBJ1-2, is DAMVIQNPRYQVTQFGKPVTLSCSQTLNHNVMYWYQQKSSQAPKLLFHYYDKDFNNEADTPDNFQSRRPNTSFCFLDIRSPGLGDTAMYLCATSRDPTGTYGYTFGSGTRLTVV.

The CDR3: CAISGTGGLAGEQFF. CDR3 nucleotides: TGTGCCATCAGTGGGACGGGGGGACTAGCGGGTGAGCAGTTCTTC. The chain uses TRBV10-3 and TRBJ2-1; 12 bases line up with TRBD2. The CDR3 is made up of 15 amino acids. Germline CDR1 is ENHRY and CDR2 is SYGVKD. V gave up 4 bases and J gave up 9 bases; unmatched junction bases: 7.

The chain combines TRBV5-4 with TRBJ2-2; TRBD1 matches 7 bases. The germline gives CDR1 SGHNT, CDR2 YYREEE (reference sequence). The V segment lost 4 bases and the J segment 0 bases; nucleotides outside the gene matches: 9. This CDR3 spans 17 amino acids. The DNA of the CDR3 is TGTGCCAGCAGCCCCCGGACAGGCTCAACGAACACCGGGGAGCTGTTTTTT. Protein: CASSPRTGSTNTGELFF.

The J gene is TRBJ2-3, the V gene TRBV11-1; 7 nucleotides match TRBD1. CDR3 length: 13 residues. The J segment lost 3 bases and the V segment lost 5 bases, leaving 2 bases of the junction unmatched. The V gene's germline CDR1 is SGHAT and CDR2 FQDESV (reference sequence). The CDR3 reads CASSVRGTDTQYF. The CDR3 region has the DNA TGTGCCAGCAGCGTCAGGGGGACAGATACGCAGTATTTT.

V is TRBV9 and J is TRBJ2-1; D not resolved. Germline CDR1 is SGDLS and CDR2 is YYNGEE. The V and J ends lost 4 bases and 0 bases respectively, with 8 bases between them. The CDR3 loop spans 14 amino acids. CDR3 in DNA: TGTGCCAGCAGCTTGCTGAGCTCCTACAATGAGCAGTTCTTC. It codes for CASSLLSSYNEQFF. The entire variable domain, with the rest obtained from reference TRBV9 and TRBJ2-1, is as follows: DSGVTQTPKHLITATGQRVTLRCSPRSGDLSVYWYQQSLDQGLQFLIQYYNGEERAKGNILERFSAQQFPDLHSELNLSSLELGDSALYFCASSLLSSYNEQFFGPGTRLTVL.

The chain couples TRBV11-3 to TRBJ2-7; 9 bases agree with TRBD1. Germline V gene sequence: CDR1 SGHNT, CDR2 YENEEA. V was pared by 0 bases and J by 6 bases, with 6 bases of the junction left unmatched. CDR3 length: 15 amino acids. CDR3 protein: CASSLDGDRVGEQYF. CDR3 coding DNA: TGTGCCAGCAGCTTAGATGGGGACAGGGTCGGCGAGCAGTACTTC.

This clone was seen a single time. The V gene is TRBV30, the J gene TRBJ1-2; D gene ambiguous. The CDR3 consists of 10 residues. V was cut by 1 base and J by 8 bases, with 5 bases left in between. Germline CDR1 GTSNPN, CDR2 SVGIG (reference sequence). DNA for the CDR3: TGTGCCTGGAGTGGAGGAGGCTACACCTTC. Protein product: CAWSGGGYTF.

The CDR3, as DNA: TGTGCCGGGTCACAGGGGAGTGACTACACCTTC. It codes for CAGSQGSDYTF. This chain connects TRBV30 to TRBJ1-2; the match to TRBD1 covers 7 bases. With 8 bases clipped from V and 10 bases from J, the junction kept 10 bases outside the gene matches. The CDR3 has 11 residues. CDR1 is GTSNPN, CDR2 SVGIG, per germline (reference sequence).

The chain recombines TRBV7-8 with TRBJ1-1; no definite D call. Germline CDR1 reads SGHVS; CDR2 reads FQNEAQ. The CDR3 sequence is 16 residues long. The V and J ends lost 1 base and 1 base respectively, with 13 bases between them. As DNA, the CDR3 is TGTGCCAGCAGCTTAGAAGCAGGACTTAAGAACACTGAAGCTTTCTTT. This sequence encodes CASSLEAGLKNTEAFF.